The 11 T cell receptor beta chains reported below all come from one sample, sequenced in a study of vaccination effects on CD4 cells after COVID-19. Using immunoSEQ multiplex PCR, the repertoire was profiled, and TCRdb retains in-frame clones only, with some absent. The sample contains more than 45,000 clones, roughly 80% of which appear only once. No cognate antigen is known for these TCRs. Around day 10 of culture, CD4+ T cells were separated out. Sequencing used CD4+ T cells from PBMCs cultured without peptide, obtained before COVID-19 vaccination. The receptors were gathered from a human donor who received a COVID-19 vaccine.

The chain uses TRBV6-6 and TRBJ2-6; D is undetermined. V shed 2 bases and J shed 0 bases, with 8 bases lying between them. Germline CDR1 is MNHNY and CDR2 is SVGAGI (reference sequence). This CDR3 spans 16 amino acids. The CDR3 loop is CASSYPQSSGANVLTF. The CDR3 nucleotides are TGTGCCAGCAGTTACCCCCAAAGCTCTGGGGCCAACGTCCTGACTTTC.

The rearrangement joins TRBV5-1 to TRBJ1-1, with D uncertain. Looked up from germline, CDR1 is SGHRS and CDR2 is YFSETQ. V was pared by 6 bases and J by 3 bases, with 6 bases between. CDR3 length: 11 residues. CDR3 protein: CASKEYTEAFF. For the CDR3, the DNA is TGCGCCAGCAAAGAGTACACTGAAGCTTTCTTT. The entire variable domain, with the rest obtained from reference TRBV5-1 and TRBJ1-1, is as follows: KAGVTQTPRYLIKTRGQQVTLSCSPISGHRSVSWYQQTPGQGLQFLFEYFSETQRNKGNFPGRFSGRQFSNSRSEMNVSTLELGDSALYLCASKEYTEAFFGQGTRLTVV.

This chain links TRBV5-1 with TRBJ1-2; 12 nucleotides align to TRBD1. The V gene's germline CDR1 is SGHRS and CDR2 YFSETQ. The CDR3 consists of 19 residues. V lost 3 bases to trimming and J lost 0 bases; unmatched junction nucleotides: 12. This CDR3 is CASSSDIPGQGAPNYGYTF. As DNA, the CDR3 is TGCGCCAGCAGCTCTGATATCCCGGGACAGGGGGCCCCTAACTATGGCTACACCTTC. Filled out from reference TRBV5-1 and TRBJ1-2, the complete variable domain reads KAGVTQTPRYLIKTRGQQVTLSCSPISGHRSVSWYQQTPGQGLQFLFEYFSETQRNKGNFPGRFSGRQFSNSRSEMNVSTLELGDSALYLCASSSDIPGQGAPNYGYTFGSGTRLTVV.

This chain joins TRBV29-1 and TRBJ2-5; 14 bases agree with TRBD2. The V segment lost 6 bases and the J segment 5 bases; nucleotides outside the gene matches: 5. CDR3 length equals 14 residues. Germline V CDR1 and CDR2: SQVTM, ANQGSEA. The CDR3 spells CSVTSGGAVETQYF. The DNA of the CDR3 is TGCAGCGTGACTAGCGGGGGGGCAGTCGAGACCCAGTACTTC.

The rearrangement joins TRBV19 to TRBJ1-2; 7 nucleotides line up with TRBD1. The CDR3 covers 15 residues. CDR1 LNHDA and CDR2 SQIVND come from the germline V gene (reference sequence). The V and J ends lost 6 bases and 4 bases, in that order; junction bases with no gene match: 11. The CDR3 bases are TGTGCCAGTAGGGAGCGGACAGGCCATTCCTATGGCTACACCTTC. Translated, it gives CASRERTGHSYGYTF.

The CDR3 loop reads CATSDRLGSSEQFF. The CDR3 DNA follows: TGTGCCACCAGTGATCGACTAGGATCAAGTGAGCAGTTCTTC. The chain joins TRBV24-1 to TRBJ2-1, with a weak D call TRBD2 (6 bases). The CDR3 covers 14 residues. CDR1 KGHDR and CDR2 SFDVKD come from the germline V gene. Trimming left V 3 bases short and J 9 bases short, with 14 bases between.

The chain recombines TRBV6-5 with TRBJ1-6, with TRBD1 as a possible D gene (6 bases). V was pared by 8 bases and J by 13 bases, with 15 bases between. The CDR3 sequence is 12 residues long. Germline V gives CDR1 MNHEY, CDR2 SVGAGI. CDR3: CASLLRGAPLHF. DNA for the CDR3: TGTGCCAGCCTCCTCAGGGGAGCGCCCCTCCACTTT.

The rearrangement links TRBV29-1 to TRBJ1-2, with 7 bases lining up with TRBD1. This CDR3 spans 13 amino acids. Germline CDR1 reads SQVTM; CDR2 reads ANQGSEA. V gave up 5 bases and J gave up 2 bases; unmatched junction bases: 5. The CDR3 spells CSVLRGTNYGYTF. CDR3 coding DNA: TGCAGCGTTCTCAGGGGGACCAACTATGGCTACACCTTC.

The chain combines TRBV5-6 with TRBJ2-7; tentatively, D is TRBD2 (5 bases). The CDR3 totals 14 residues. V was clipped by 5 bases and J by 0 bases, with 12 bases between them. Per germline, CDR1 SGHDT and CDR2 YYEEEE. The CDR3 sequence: CASSFRAGSYEQYV. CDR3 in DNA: TGTGCCAGCAGTTTTAGGGCGGGCTCCTACGAGCAGTACGTC.

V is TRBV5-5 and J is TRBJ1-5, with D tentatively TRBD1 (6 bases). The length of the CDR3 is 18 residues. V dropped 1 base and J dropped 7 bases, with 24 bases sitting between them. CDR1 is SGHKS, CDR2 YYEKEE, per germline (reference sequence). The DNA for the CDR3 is TGTGCCAGCAGCTTGTTCACTACCCTACAGGGAGGAGAGCAGCCCCAGCATTTT. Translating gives CASSLFTTLQGGEQPQHF.

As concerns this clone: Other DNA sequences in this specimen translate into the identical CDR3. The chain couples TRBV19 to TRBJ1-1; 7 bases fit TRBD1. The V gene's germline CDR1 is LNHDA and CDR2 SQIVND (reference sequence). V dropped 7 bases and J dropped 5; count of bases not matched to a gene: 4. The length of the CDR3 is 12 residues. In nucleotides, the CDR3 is TGTGCCAGTATCAGGGGGGAGACTGAAGCTTTCTTT. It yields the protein CASIRGETEAFF. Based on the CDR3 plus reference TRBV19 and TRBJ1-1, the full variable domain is DGGITQSPKYLFRKEGQNVTLSCEQNLNHDAMYWYRQDPGQGLRLIYYSQIVNDFQKGDIAEGYSVSREKKESFPLTVTSAQKNPTAFYLCASIRGETEAFFGQGTRLTVV.